The source of this T cell receptor beta chain is a study of PD-1 blockade in classical Hodgkin lymphoma. Findings and limits, study-wide: Reasons behind the repertoire differences stay unclear, perhaps disease activity or earlier therapy. Newly diagnosed patients were said to have less baseline TCR diversity than healthy donors did.

Sample time point: newly diagnosed, previously untreated cHL patient sample. Thawed PBMCs were the source of CD4+ T cells, purified by magnetic negative selection. Untreated, newly diagnosed classical Hodgkin lymphoma PBMCs served for comparison. Of note for this clone: Its specificity is not known.

This CDR3 has 15 residues. V shed 2 bases and J shed 5 bases, with 15 bases lying between them. The V gene's germline CDR1 is SEHNR and CDR2 FQNEAQ (reference sequence). Only in-frame clones appear in the TCRdb table, and some are missing; sequencing was by immunoSEQ multiplex PCR. The sample lists about 32,000 clones, roughly 90% occurring once. This TCR was recovered from a human donor with classical Hodgkin lymphoma. V usage is TRBV7-9 and J usage is TRBJ1-1, with TRBD1 as a possible D gene (6 bases). Sequencing was performed on CD4+ T cells from blood. This CDR3 reads CASSLFLGAETEAFF. The CDR3 nucleotides read TGTGCCAGCAGCTTATTTTTGGGGGCGGAAACTGAAGCTTTCTTT.